This T cell receptor (beta chain) was retrieved from a study of PD-L1 blockade in urothelial cancer. Across the whole study: Prior chemotherapy ranged from 0 to 3 regimens per patient.

Synthetic TCR analog templates were spiked into each PCR. TCRdb's copy holds only in-frame clones and misses some; the assay was immunoSEQ multiplex PCR. This table has approximately 67,000 clones, roughly 86% appearing once. Time point indicated: pretreatment peripheral blood. Sample contribution per patient ranged from 1 to 8, covering pretreatment and on-treatment. Looked up from germline, CDR1 is SGHTA and CDR2 is FQGTGA. CDR3 length: 14 amino acids. V shed 3 bases, J shed 1 base, and the junction held 2 bases outside the gene matches. The material sequenced was PBMCs, taken around atezolizumab (anti-PD-L1) treatment. The rearrangement uses TRBV7-3 and TRBJ2-5; TRBD2 matches 7 bases. The origin of this receptor is a man in his sixties with urothelial cancer. CDR3 sequence (DNA): TGTGCCAGCAGCTTGGGGGGGACCCAAGAGACCCAGTACTTC. As protein: CASSLGGTQETQYF. Looking up the rest from reference TRBV7-3 and TRBJ2-5 gives the full variable domain: GAGVSQTPSNKVTEKGKYVELRCDPISGHTALYWYRQSLGQGPEFLIYFQGTGAADDSGLPNDRFFAVRPEGSVSTLKIQRTERGDSAVYLCASSLGGTQETQYFGPGTRLLVL.